The entry below gives a single TCR beta chain sequence along with its context. Its antigen is currently not known. There are no base qualities to consult, and no much larger clone falls within one base. The data are from a study of blood T cell repertoires in COVID-19 (dated by TCRdb to 2020 to 2021). Study-level background: Samples from collaborators originated in the United States, Italy and Spain and spanned both the acute and convalescent phases of COVID-19. The prospective study material was composed of cDNA or gDNA derived from T cells, B-cell-depleted T cells, or PBMCs. Deeply sampled blood TCRbeta repertoires from subjects exposed to, actively infected with, or recovered from COVID-19 were included in the dataset. The repertoires were made available in a free public database intended to serve as a resource for research on the immune response to SARS-CoV-2. The samples were drawn from two sources: the first 160 participants of the ongoing ImmuneRACE study, and 950 to 1,500 subjects contributed by 6 global collaborators. Sample metadata almost always included a de-identified subject ID, COVID-19 status, age in years and sex. Where available, HLA class I and class II types were obtained from metadata supplied by the sample provider rather than from assay-based typing.

From V the trimming removes 4 bases and from J it removes 3 bases, while the gene matches leave 9 bases of the junction unaccounted for. CDR1 and CDR2 were assigned from the germline V gene as SGHRS and YFSETQ. Spanning cysteine to phenylalanine, the CDR3 consists of 15 amino acids. Left in the record is the CDR3 DNA by itself, 45 bases read in frame from the first base. The immunoSEQ Assay, a bias-controlled multiplex PCR, was used to amplify TCRbeta CDR3 regions from genomic DNA. Per the original workflow: The number of nucleated cells in each sample was estimated from the amplification of reference gene primers within the assay. To quantify the absolute abundance of each unique TCRbeta CDR3 rearrangement, sequence reads were collapsed and filtered. For each sample, productive Simpson clonality was calculated by taking the square root of Simpson's diversity index across productive rearrangements. Sourced from immuneACCESS, this table was stored by TCRdb with only in-frame sequences that have V and J called. A share of the clones is absent; for the studies checked, an unresolved V gene accounts for under half, and the remainder has no known explanation. V and J calls and clone size are copied from that table; D and trimming were computed from the DNA. A total of 88,000 or so clones appear in this sample, 86% of them only once. The biggest ten clones account for roughly 6.5% of the sample.

Study-level results and caveats: The amount of clinical and demographic metadata varied by source and participant and was provided uncurated.

The collaborating institutions used their own protocols to collect whole blood in K2EDTA tubes. For TCRbeta analysis, collaborators shipped samples in one of three forms: frozen whole blood, isolated PBMCs, or DNA extracted from either of those sample types. The rearrangement joined TRBV5-1 to TRBJ2-7, with 8 bases matching TRBD2. Sample: peripheral blood. This TCR derives from a man aged 55 to 70 with acute or convalescent COVID-19. In nucleotides, the sequence is TGCGCCAGCAGCCTAAGCGGGGGCCCCGGCTACGAGCAGTACTTC. This sequence encodes CASSLSGGPGYEQYF.